The rows below give T cell receptor beta chains drawn from one sample of a study of CD8+ T cells in alopecia areata. Measured with immunoSEQ multiplex PCR; TCRdb has only the in-frame clones, and not every one. The table includes a few hundred thousand clones, around 57% detected once. This sample comprised CD4+ T cells sorted from blood, obtained at week 4, from a patient treated with tofacitinib. The receptor set was obtained from a human donor with alopecia areata. The CDR3 runs from the conserved cysteine through the conserved F or W. A D gene is named only where the DNA matches it firmly. Clone sizes are given selectively: once, few, many, or a class where the clone is expanded.

CDR3	DNA	V	D	size	J
CASSHGGAVEQFF	TGTGCCAGCAGCCACGGGGGGGCAGTTGAGCAGTTCTTC	TRBV5-4	TRBD2	.	TRBJ2-1
CATSRPGGMNTEAFF	TGTGCCACCAGCAGACCAGGGGGGATGAACACTGAAGCTTTCTTT	TRBV15	TRBD1	.	TRBJ1-1
CASSIGAAYGYTF	TGTGCCAGTAGTATAGGGGCAGCCTATGGCTACACCTTC	TRBV19	.	.	TRBJ1-2
CASSLGVPSYEQYF	TGTGCCAGCAGCCTAGGGGTTCCCTCCTACGAGCAGTACTTC	TRBV7-2	.	.	TRBJ2-7
CSVEKGQGVGELFF	TGCAGCGTTGAAAAAGGACAGGGTGTCGGGGAGCTGTTTTTT	TRBV29-1	TRBD1	.	TRBJ2-2
CASTKGDITDTQYF	TGTGCCAGCACCAAGGGGGACATCACAGATACGCAGTATTTT	TRBV6-5	.	.	TRBJ2-3
CASKGDRAAYEQYF	TGTGCCAGCAAAGGGGACAGGGCCGCCTACGAGCAGTACTTC	TRBV27	TRBD1	once	TRBJ2-7
CATLEVGDEQFF	TGTGCCACCTTGGAAGTAGGCGATGAGCAGTTCTTC	TRBV2	.	.	TRBJ2-1
CAWNRDPGETQYF	TGTGCCTGGAACAGGGACCCGGGGGAGACCCAGTACTTC	TRBV30	.	.	TRBJ2-5
CASVRIGGRRVSYGYTF	TGTGCCAGCGTACGGATTGGGGGGCGCAGAGTAAGCTATGGCTACACCTTC	TRBV2	.	few	TRBJ1-2
CAWSLSGPNQPQHF	TGTGCCTGGAGTCTTTCAGGTCCGAATCAGCCCCAGCATTTT	TRBV30	.	.	TRBJ1-5
CASRAGGEVGYTF	TGTGCCAGCAGAGCAGGGGGCGAGGTTGGCTACACCTTC	TRBV5-4	TRBD1	.	TRBJ1-2
CASSLEEYSTDTQYF	TGTGCCAGCAGCTTAGAAGAGTATAGCACAGATACGCAGTATTTT	TRBV7-8	.	.	TRBJ2-3
CASRVGEEQYF	TGCGCCAGCAGGGTGGGAGAAGAGCAGTACTTC	TRBV5-1	.	.	TRBJ2-7